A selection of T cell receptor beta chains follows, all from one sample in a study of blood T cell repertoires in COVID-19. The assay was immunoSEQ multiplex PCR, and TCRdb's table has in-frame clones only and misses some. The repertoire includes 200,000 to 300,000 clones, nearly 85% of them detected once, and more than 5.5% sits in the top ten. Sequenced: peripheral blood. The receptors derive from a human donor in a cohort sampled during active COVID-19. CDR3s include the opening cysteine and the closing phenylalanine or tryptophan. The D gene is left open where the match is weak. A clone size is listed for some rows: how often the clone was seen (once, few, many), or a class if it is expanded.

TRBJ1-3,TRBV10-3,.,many,CAISGGSSGNTIYF,TGTGCCATCAGTGGAGGAAGCTCTGGAAACACCATATATTTT
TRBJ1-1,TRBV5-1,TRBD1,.,CASSADRTYTEAFF,TGCGCCAGCAGCGCGGACAGGACTTACACTGAAGCTTTCTTT
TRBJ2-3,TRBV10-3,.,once,CAIQRDTSTDTQYF,TGTGCCATCCAGCGGGACACTAGCACAGATACGCAGTATTTT
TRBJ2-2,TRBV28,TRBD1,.,CASSRRTGGTGELFF,TGTGCCAGCAGTCGACGGACAGGGGGCACCGGGGAGCTGTTTTTT
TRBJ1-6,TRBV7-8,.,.,CASSNQAPLHF,TGTGCCAGCAGCAACCAGGCACCCCTCCACTTT
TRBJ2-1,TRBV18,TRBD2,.,CASSPPGLAEYNEQFF,TGTGCCAGCTCACCCCCGGGACTAGCGGAATACAATGAGCAGTTCTTC
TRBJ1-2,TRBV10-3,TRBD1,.,CAIMYRGGGYTF,TGTGCCATCATGTACAGGGGTGGGGGCTACACCTTC
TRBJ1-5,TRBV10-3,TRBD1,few,CAISNTGTGGVQPQHF,TGTGCCATCAGCAATACCGGGACAGGGGGCGTTCAGCCCCAGCATTTT
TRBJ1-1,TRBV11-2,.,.,CASSAGGWFTEAFF,TGTGCCAGTTCGGCGGGGGGGTGGTTCACTGAAGCTTTCTTT
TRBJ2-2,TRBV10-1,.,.,CASSEDIGTGELFF,TGCGCCAGCAGTGAGGACATTGGCACCGGGGAGCTGTTTTTT
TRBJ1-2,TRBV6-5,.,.,CASSFKGNGYTF,TGTGCCAGCAGTTTTAAGGGGAATGGCTACACCTTC
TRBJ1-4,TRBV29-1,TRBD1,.,CSVVETGLEKLFF,TGCAGCGTTGTCGAGACAGGGCTCGAAAAACTGTTTTTT
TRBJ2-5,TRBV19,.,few,CATPRGYQETQYF,TGTGCCACCCCCAGAGGGTACCAAGAGACCCAGTACTTC
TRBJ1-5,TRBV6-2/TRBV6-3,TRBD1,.,CASSPDREQPQHF,TGTGCCAGCAGTCCGGACAGGGAACAGCCCCAGCATTTT
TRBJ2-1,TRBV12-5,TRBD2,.,CASGFGLAGDTYNEQFF,TGTGCTAGTGGTTTCGGCCTAGCGGGCGATACCTACAATGAGCAGTTCTTC
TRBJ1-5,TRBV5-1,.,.,CASSLAGGLNNQPQHF,TGCGCCAGCAGCTTGGCCGGAGGGTTAAACAATCAGCCCCAGCATTTT
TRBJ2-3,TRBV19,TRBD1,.,CASSRTGGTLDTQYF,TGTGCCAGTAGTCGGACAGGGGGGACACTCGATACGCAGTATTTT
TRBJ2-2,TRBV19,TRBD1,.,CASSAGQGTGELFF,TGTGCCAGTAGTGCGGGACAGGGGACCGGGGAGCTGTTTTTT
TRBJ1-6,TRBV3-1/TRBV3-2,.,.,CASSLRGINNSPLHF,TGTGCCAGCAGCCTAAGGGGGATTAATAATTCACCCCTCCACTTT
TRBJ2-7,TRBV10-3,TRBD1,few,CAISTQQGAMDEQYF,TGTGCCATCAGTACACAACAGGGGGCGATGGACGAGCAGTACTTC
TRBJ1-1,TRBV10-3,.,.,CAISPDIQNTEAFF,TGTGCCATCAGTCCCGACATACAGAACACTGAAGCTTTCTTT
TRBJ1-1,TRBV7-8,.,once,CASSFAGEMNTEAFF,TGTGCCAGCAGCTTCGCAGGGGAAATGAACACTGAAGCTTTCTTT
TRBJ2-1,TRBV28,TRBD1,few,CASSSLKGARDNEQFF,TGTGCCAGCAGCTCACTCAAGGGGGCGCGGGACAATGAGCAGTTCTTC
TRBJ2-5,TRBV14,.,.,CASSPLANQETQYF,TGTGCCAGCAGCCCCTTAGCGAATCAAGAGACCCAGTACTTC
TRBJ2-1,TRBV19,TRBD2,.,CASSIRPRGTYNEQFF,TGTGCCAGTAGTATAAGACCGCGGGGGACCTACAATGAGCAGTTCTTC
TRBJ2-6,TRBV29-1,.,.,CSVEDRMDISGANVLTF,TGCAGCGTGGAAGACAGGATGGATATCTCTGGGGCCAACGTCCTGACTTTC
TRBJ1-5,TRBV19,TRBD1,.,CASSFIPGQVNQPQHF,TGTGCCAGTAGTTTTATACCGGGACAGGTCAATCAGCCCCAGCATTTT
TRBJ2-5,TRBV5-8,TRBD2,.,CANPTSGTETQYF,TGTGCCAACCCGACTAGCGGGACGGAGACCCAGTACTTC
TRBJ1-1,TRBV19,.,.,CASSITDLNTEAFF,TGTGCCAGTAGTATAACAGATTTGAACACTGAAGCTTTCTTT
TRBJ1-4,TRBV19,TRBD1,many,CASSKAGGNEKLFF,TGTGCCAGTAGTAAGGCAGGGGGCAATGAAAAACTGTTTTTT
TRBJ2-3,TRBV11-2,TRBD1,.,CASGPGQSTDTQYF,TGTGCCAGCGGGCCGGGACAGAGCACAGATACGCAGTATTTT
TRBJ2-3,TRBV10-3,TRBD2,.,CAISEGTSGNTDTQYF,TGTGCCATCAGTGAGGGGACTAGCGGAAACACAGATACGCAGTATTTT
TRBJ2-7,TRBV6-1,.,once,CASSEAFVVVAGAHYEQYF,TGTGCCAGCAGTGAAGCTTTTGTAGTGGTTGCAGGGGCACACTACGAGCAGTACTTC
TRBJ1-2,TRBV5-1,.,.,CASRPGVDGYTF,TGCGCCAGCAGGCCCGGGGTAGATGGCTACACCTTC
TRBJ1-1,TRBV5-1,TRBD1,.,CASSLGESRGYTEAFF,TGCGCCAGCAGCCTGGGAGAATCCAGGGGGTATACTGAAGCTTTCTTT
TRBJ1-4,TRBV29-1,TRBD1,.,CSAPTGGFYEKLFF,TGCAGCGCCCCCACAGGGGGTTTTTATGAAAAACTGTTTTTT
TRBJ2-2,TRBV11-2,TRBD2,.,CASSPRTSGSTGELFF,TGTGCCAGCAGCCCCCGGACTAGCGGGAGCACCGGGGAGCTGTTTTTT
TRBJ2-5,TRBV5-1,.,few,CASRYQETQYF,TGCGCCAGCAGATATCAAGAGACCCAGTACTTC
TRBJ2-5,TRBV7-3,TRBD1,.,CASSAQGGRETQYF,TGTGCCAGCAGCGCACAGGGGGGACGGGAGACCCAGTACTTC
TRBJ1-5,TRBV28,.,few,CASSSGGARWPQHF,TGTGCCAGCAGTTCGGGGGGGGCCAGATGGCCCCAGCATTTT
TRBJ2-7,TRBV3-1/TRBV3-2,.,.,CASSHSGTGLEQYF,TGTGCCAGCAGCCACAGCGGGACAGGACTCGAGCAGTACTTC
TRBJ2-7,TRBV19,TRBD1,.,CASTGTGSSREQYF,TGTGCCAGCACCGGGACAGGCTCTTCTCGGGAGCAGTACTTC
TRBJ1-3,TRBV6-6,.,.,CASSSPSGNTIYF,TGTGCCAGCAGTTCCCCATCTGGAAACACCATATATTTT
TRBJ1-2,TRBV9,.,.,CASSVSHRDIDGYTF,TGTGCCAGCAGCGTTAGTCACCGGGACATCGATGGCTACACCTTC
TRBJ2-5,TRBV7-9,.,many,CASSPIRGQETQYF,TGTGCCAGCAGCCCTATCAGAGGCCAAGAGACCCAGTACTTC
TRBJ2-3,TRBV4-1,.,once,CASSQDRGRDTQYF,TGCGCCAGCAGCCAAGATAGGGGCAGGGATACGCAGTATTTT
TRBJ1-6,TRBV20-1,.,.,CSASGTNNSPLHF,TGCAGTGCTAGTGGCACAAATAATTCACCCCTCCACTTT
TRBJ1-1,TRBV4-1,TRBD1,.,CASSHPTGGQNTEAFF,TGCGCCAGCAGCCACCCGACAGGGGGCCAGAACACTGAAGCTTTCTTT
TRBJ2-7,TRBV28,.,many,CASSPLFSSYEQYF,TGTGCCAGCTCCCCCTTGTTCAGCTCCTACGAGCAGTACTTC
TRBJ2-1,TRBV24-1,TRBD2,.,CATSGNAAGGLGEQFF,TGTGCCACCAGTGGGAATGCGGCGGGGGGACTCGGTGAGCAGTTCTTC
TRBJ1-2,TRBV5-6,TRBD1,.,CASSPGQGRYGYTF,TGTGCCAGCAGTCCGGGACAGGGGCGCTATGGCTACACCTTC
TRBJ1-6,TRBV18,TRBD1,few,CASSGQGRDSPLHF,TGTGCCAGCTCGGGACAGGGGAGAGATTCACCCCTCCACTTT
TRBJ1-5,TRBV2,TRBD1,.,CASRPDRGRVQPQHF,TGTGCCAGCAGACCGGACAGGGGGAGGGTACAGCCCCAGCATTTT
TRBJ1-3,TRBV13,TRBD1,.,CASSPGTGTGNTIYF,TGTGCCAGCAGCCCAGGGACAGGGACTGGAAACACCATATATTTT
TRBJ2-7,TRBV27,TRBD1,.,CASSEWGPGTGSSYEQYF,TGTGCCAGCAGTGAATGGGGGCCCGGGACAGGGAGCTCCTACGAGCAGTACTTC
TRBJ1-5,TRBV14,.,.,CASQLGGEEF,TGTGCCAGCCAACTAGGAGGTGAAGAATTT
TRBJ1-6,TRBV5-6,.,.,CASSLALGAGTRSPLHF,TGTGCCAGCAGCTTGGCCTTGGGGGCAGGGACTAGATCACCCCTCCACTTT
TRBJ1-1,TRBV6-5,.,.,CASIAATNTEAFF,TGTGCCAGCATAGCAGCGACGAACACTGAAGCTTTCTTT
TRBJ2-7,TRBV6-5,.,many,CASKRVLMGEQYF,TGTGCCAGCAAGCGGGTTTTGATGGGCGAGCAGTACTTC
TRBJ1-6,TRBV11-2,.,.,CASSQLSFNSPLHF,TGTGCCAGCAGCCAGTTGTCCTTTAATTCACCCCTCCACTTT